This entry concerns a single TCR beta chain. The target antigen is unknown. The PBMCs originated from around 9.7 ml of fresh peripheral blood. CDR3 regions of TCR beta were amplified from RNA transcripts. The first round was an RT-PCR with HTBI primers, and the second round was a multiplex PCR. TCRdb called the multiplex PCR reads again in MiXCR, with one record for every CDR3 protein. The top ten hold roughly 44% of the sample, which has about 220,000 distinct CDR3 sequences, about 22% seen once. This entry comes from a study of Graves' ophthalmopathy and Graves' hyperthyroidism. Looking at the study overall: Samples of peripheral blood were obtained at initial diagnosis, prior to treatment of any kind.

Study-level results: Between ophthalmopathy and stable hyperthyroidism, a 13-signature model drew a separation with approximately 90% sensitivity and 75% to 82% specificity.

Trimming shortened V by 6 bases and J by 4 bases, and 13 bases separated the two germline ends. The CDR3 is made up of 13 amino acids. Specimen: peripheral blood. This sequence originates from a woman in her fifties or sixties with Graves' ophthalmopathy. J is TRBJ2-7 and V is TRBV12-3 or TRBV12-4; D is unclear. The CDR3 nucleotides are TGTGCCAGCAGCTCAGACTTAATTTACGAGCAGTACTTC. The encoded protein is CASSSDLIYEQYF.